This T cell receptor beta chain was identified during a study of blood T cells in healthy people across ages. About the research overall: In model experiments, template switching was able to capture about one barcoded beta molecule for every two T cells that were present.

Researchers isolated at least 6 million PBMCs per sample. The sample holds a few counts of this clonotype. The length of the CDR3 is 16 residues. J gave up 4 bases and V 4 bases, and 9 bases lay outside the gene matches. CDR1 MNHEY and CDR2 SMNVEV come from the germline V gene (reference sequence). A J-beta primer mix and a sample-barcoded 5' primer were used in a second PCR of about 6 to 12 cycles. TCRdb reprocessed the 5' RACE reads with MiXCR, giving one entry per CDR3 protein. The sample records about 1 million distinct CDR3 sequences, under 45% being singletons. The source is a woman aged 55-69 years in good health. Source material: blood. The rearrangement uses TRBV27 and TRBJ1-2; 10 positions agree with TRBD1. The CDR3 loop reads CASSSLPGQGIYGYTF. The CDR3, as DNA: TGTGCCAGCAGTTCCCTCCCGGGACAGGGGATCTATGGCTACACCTTC.